This T cell receptor (beta chain) stems from a study of CD8 T cells in Susac syndrome. Study overall: Clinical remission applied to roughly 8 sequenced Susac syndrome patients, and roughly six had active disease.

Random-hexamer reverse transcription was applied to about 0.45 to 1 ug RNA. The method of amplification for TCR beta CDR3 was immunoSEQ multiplex PCR, covering 54 Vbeta and 13 Jbeta. One entry per CDR3 protein, called by TCRdb with MiXCR from the immunoSEQ multiplex PCR reads. The sample shows some 150,000 distinct CDR3 sequences, approximately 96% of them seen only once. Trimming shortened V by 4 bases and J by 10 bases, and 14 bases separated the two germline ends. Germline assignment: CDR1 LGHDT and CDR2 YNNKEL (reference sequence). This CDR3 region has 14 residues. The sample taken for sequencing was CD4+ T cells from PBMCs. This rearrangement joins TRBV3-1 to TRBJ1-6; D is undetermined. The TCR originated in a human donor with Susac syndrome. The CDR3 bases are TGTGCCAGCAGCCTTACGCGGTACGGATCACCCCTCCACTTT. Encoded protein: CASSLTRYGSPLHF.